The TCR beta chain under discussion was sequenced for a study of cytomegalovirus exposure and HLA in healthy donors. General study results and limits: Most TCR sequences were seen very rarely across donors, but some public TCRs occurred in many.

A multiplex PCR was run with 60 Vbeta primers and 13 Jbeta primers. Assay: immunoSEQ multiplex PCR; the TCRdb copy retains only in-frame clones and omits some. Of hundreds of thousands of clones detected, around 89% appear once; the ten largest clones hold approximately 1%. Germline CDR1 and CDR2: SGHTA and FQGNSA. The CDR3 is 14 residues long. Trimming pared 1 base from V and 7 bases from J, leaving 10 bases between. Regarding this clone: The target antigen is unknown.

J is TRBJ1-4 and V is TRBV7-2; the D gene is possibly TRBD1 (5 bases). The sequencing input was PBMCs. This receptor was identified in a woman between 18 and 29 years old in good health and CMV-seronegative. DNA for the CDR3: TGTGCCAGCAGCTTAGGGGGGGATGCTGAAAAACTGTTTTTT. This encodes CASSLGGDAEKLFF. The full variable domain, completed using reference TRBV7-2 and TRBJ1-4, is GAGVSQSPSNKVTEKGKDVELRCDPISGHTALYWYRQSLGQGLEFLIYFQGNSAPDKSGLPSDRFSAERTGGSVSTLTIQRTQQEDSAVYLCASSLGGDAEKLFFGSGTQLSVL.